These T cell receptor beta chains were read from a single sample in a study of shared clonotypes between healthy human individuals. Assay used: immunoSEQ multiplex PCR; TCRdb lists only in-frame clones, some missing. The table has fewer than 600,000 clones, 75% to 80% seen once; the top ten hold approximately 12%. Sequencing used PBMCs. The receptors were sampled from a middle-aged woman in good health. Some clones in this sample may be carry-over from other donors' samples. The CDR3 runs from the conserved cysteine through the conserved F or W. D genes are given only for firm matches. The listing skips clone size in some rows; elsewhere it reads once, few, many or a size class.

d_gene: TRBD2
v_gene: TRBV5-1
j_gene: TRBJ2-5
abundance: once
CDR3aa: CASNLQAGGTTETQYF
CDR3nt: TGCGCCAGTAACCTACAAGCCGGGGGGACTACAGAGACCCAGTACTTC

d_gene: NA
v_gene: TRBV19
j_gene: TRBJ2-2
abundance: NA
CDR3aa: CASSPGTGGELFF
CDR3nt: TGTGCCAGTAGTCCCGGGACCGGCGGGGAGCTGTTTTTT

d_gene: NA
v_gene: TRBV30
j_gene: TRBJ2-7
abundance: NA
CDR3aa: CAWSVLGKTYEQYF
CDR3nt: TGTGCCTGGAGTGTTTTAGGCAAGACCTACGAGCAGTACTTC

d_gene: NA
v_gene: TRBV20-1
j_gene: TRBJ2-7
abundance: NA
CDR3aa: CSAGRWEQYF
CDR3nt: TGCAGTGCCGGCCGCTGGGAGCAGTACTTC

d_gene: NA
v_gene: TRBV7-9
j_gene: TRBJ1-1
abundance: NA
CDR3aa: CASSFRQGGTEAFF
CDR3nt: TGTGCCAGCAGCTTTCGGCAGGGTGGCACTGAAGCTTTCTTT

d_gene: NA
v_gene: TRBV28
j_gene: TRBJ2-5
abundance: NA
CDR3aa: CASSFGGNQETQYF
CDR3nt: TGTGCCAGCAGTTTTGGCGGGAACCAAGAGACCCAGTACTTC

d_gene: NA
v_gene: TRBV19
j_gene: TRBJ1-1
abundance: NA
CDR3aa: CASSKGSWSTEAFF
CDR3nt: TGTGCCAGTAGTAAAGGGTCCTGGAGCACTGAAGCTTTCTTT

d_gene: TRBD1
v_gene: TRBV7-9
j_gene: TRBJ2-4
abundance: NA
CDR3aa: CASSPRDSRENIQYF
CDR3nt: TGTGCCAGCAGCCCCCGGGACAGCCGAGAAAACATTCAGTACTTC

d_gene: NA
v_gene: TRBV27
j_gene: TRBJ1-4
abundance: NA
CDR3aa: CASSGTASHEKLFF
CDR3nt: TGTGCCAGCAGCGGGACGGCCTCTCATGAAAAACTGTTTTTT

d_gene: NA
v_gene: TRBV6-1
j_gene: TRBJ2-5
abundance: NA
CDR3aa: CASKRADGSQETQYF
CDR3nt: TGTGCCAGCAAGAGGGCAGACGGTAGCCAAGAGACCCAGTACTTC

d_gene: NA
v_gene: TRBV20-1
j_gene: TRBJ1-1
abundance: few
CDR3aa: CSAQRGNEAFF
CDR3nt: TGCAGTGCCCAGAGGGGTAACGAAGCTTTCTTC

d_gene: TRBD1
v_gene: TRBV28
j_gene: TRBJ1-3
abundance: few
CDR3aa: CASSSRQGAPLAIYF
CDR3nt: TGTGCCAGCAGTAGTCGACAGGGGGCTCCTCTCGCCATATATTTT

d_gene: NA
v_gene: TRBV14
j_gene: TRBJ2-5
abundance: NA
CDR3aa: CASSRAPKETQYF
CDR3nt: TGTGCCAGCAGTCGCGCGCCCAAAGAGACCCAGTACTTC

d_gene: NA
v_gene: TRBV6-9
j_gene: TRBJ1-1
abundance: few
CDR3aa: CASRTVPEAFF
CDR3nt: TGTGCCAGCAGGACAGTTCCTGAAGCTTTCTTT

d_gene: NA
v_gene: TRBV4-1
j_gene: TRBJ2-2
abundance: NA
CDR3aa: CASSQGPGPGELFF
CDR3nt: TGCGCCAGCAGCCAAGGCCCGGGACCCGGGGAGCTGTTTTTT

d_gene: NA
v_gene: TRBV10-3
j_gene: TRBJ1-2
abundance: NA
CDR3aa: CAISEAGQATGYTF
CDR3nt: TGTGCCATCAGTGAAGCCGGGCAGGCGACTGGCTACACCTTC

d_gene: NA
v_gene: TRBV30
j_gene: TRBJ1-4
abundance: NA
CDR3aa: CAWSGDIIVDEKLFF
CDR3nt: TGTGCCTGGAGTGGAGACATTATCGTCGATGAAAAACTGTTTTTT

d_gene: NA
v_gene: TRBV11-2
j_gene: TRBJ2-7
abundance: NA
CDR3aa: CASSLVGWGTYEQYF
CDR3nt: TGTGCCAGCAGCTTAGTAGGGTGGGGCACCTACGAGCAGTACTTC

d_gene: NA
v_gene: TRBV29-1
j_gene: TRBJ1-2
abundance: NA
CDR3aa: CSVRATGGYTF
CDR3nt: TGCAGCGTTCGGGCCACGGGTGGCTACACCTTC

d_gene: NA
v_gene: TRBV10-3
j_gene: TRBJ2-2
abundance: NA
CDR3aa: CAITREPNTGELFF
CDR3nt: TGTGCCATCACCAGGGAGCCGAACACCGGGGAGCTGTTTTTT

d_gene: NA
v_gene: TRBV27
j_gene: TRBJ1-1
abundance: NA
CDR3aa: CASSLGRGEAFF
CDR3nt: TGTGCCAGCAGTTTAGGAAGGGGTGAAGCTTTCTTT

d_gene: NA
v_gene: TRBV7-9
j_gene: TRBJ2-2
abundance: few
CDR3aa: CASSLTYTGELFF
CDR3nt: TGTGCCAGCAGCTTGACGTACACCGGGGAGCTGTTTTTT

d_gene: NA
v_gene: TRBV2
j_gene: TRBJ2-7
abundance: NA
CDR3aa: CASSGDSHNEQYF
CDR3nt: TGTGCCAGCAGTGGGGATAGTCACAACGAGCAGTACTTC

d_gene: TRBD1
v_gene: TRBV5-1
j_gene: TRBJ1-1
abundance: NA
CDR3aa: CASSLLSGTANTEAFF
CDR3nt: TGCGCCAGCAGCTTGCTCTCCGGGACAGCTAACACTGAAGCTTTCTTT

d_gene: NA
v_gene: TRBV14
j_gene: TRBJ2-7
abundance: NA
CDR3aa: CASSQDMGDGNEQYF
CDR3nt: TGTGCCAGCAGCCAAGATATGGGGGACGGCAACGAGCAGTACTTC

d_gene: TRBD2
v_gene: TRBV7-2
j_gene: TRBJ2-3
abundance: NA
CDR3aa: CASSLGVAGARIDTQYF
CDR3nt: TGTGCCAGCAGCTTAGGCGTAGCGGGAGCAAGGATAGATACGCAGTATTTT

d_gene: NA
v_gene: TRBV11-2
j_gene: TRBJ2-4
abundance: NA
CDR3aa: CASSSPAPTPLRHIQYF
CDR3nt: TGTGCCAGCAGCTCCCCAGCCCCGACCCCCCTAAGGCACATTCAGTACTTC

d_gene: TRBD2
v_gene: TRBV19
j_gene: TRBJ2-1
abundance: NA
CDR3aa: CASSPPPLAGGVGQFF
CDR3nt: TGTGCCAGTAGTCCCCCCCCACTAGCGGGAGGAGTTGGGCAGTTCTTC

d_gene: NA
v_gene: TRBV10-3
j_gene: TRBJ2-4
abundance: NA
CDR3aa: CAISEDRAKNIQYF
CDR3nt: TGTGCCATCAGTGAGGACAGGGCCAAAAACATTCAGTACTTC

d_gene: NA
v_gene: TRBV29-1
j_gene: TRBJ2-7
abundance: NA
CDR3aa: CSVQQIDGYEQYF
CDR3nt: TGCAGCGTTCAGCAAATCGATGGCTACGAGCAGTACTTC

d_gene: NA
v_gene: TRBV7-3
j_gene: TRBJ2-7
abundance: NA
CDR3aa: CASSLGPVGEQYF
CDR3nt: TGTGCCAGCAGCTTAGGACCGGTCGGGGAGCAGTACTTC

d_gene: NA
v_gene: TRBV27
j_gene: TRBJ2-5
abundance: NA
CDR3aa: CASSSPSSGVETQYF
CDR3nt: TGTGCCAGCAGTTCCCCTTCTAGTGGGGTAGAGACCCAGTACTTC

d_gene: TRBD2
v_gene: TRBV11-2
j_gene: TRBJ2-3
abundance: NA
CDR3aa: CASSSRTSGRLVTDTQYF
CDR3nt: TGTGCCAGCAGCTCGAGGACTAGCGGGAGGCTGGTCACAGATACGCAGTATTTT

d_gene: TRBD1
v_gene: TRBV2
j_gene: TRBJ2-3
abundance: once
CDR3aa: CASSKTGGDADTQYF
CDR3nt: TGTGCCAGCAGTAAGACAGGGGGCGACGCAGATACGCAGTATTTT

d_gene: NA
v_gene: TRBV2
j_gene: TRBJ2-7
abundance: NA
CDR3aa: CASSQLVGQYF
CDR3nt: TGTGCCAGCAGCCAACTAGTCGGGCAGTACTTC

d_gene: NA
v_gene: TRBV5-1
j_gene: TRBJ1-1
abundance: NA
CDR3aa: CASSLDGPLGEAFF
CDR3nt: TGCGCCAGCAGCTTGGACGGGCCTCTGGGTGAAGCTTTCTTT

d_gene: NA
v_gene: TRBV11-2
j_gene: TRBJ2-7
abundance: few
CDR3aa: CASSLYPDSYEQYF
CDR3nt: TGTGCCAGCAGCTTATATCCAGACTCCTACGAGCAGTACTTC

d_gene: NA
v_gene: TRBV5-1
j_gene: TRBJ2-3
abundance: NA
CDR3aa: CASSLPAGEGTDTQYF
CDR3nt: TGCGCCAGCAGCCTCCCAGCCGGAGAGGGAACAGATACGCAGTATTTT

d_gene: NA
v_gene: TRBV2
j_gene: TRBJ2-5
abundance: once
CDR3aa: CASSEVEYQETQYF
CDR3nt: TGTGCCAGCAGTGAAGTTGAGTACCAAGAGACCCAGTACTTC

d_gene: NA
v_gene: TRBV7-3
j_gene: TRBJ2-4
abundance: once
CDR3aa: CASSLTAGTSKNIQYF
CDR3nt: TGTGCCAGCAGCTTAACGGCCGGGACCTCCAAAAACATTCAGTACTTC

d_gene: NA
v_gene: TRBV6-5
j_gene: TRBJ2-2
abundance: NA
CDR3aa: CASSYSTATGELFF
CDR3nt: TGTGCCAGCAGTTACTCGACGGCCACCGGGGAGCTGTTTTTT

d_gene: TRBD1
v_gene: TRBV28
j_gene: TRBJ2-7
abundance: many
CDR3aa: CASRGQGSYEQYF
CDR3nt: TGTGCCAGCAGGGGACAGGGTTCCTACGAGCAGTACTTC

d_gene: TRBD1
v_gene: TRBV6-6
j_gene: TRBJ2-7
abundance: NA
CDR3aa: CASSTNDSGQRVF
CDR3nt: TGTGCCAGCAGTACCAATGACTCGGGACAGCGTGTTTTC

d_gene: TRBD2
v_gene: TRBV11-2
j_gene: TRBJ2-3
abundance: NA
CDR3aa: CASSSGLAGGTDTQYF
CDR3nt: TGTGCCAGCAGCTCCGGACTAGCGGGAGGCACAGATACGCAGTATTTT

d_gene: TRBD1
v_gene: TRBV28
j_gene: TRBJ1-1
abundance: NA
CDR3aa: CASSGPQGGEAFF
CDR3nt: TGTGCCAGCAGTGGACCTCAGGGGGGCGAAGCTTTCTTT

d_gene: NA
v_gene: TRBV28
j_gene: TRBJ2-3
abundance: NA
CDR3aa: CASSLWQLAGGPGAQYF
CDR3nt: TGTGCCAGCAGTTTATGGCAACTAGCAGGAGGGCCGGGCGCGCAGTATTTT